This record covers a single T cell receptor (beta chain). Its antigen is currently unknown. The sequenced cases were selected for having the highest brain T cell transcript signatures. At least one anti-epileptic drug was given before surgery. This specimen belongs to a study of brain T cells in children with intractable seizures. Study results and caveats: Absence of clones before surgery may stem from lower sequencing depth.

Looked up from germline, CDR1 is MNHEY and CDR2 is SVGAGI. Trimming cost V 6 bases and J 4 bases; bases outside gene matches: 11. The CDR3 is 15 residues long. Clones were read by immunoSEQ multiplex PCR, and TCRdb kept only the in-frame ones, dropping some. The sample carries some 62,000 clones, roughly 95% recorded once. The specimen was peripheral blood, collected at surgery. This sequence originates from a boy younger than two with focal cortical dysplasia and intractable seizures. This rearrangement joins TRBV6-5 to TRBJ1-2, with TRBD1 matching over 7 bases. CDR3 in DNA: TGTGCCAGCAGCCGCTCCCGGGACAGTCCCTATGGCTACACCTTC. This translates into CASSRSRDSPYGYTF.